A single sample gave rise to the 29 T cell receptor beta chains below, sequenced in a study of OX40 agonist ivuxolimab in advanced cancers. Sequenced by immunoSEQ multiplex PCR; TCRdb stores in-frame clones only, minus some. The repertoire holds roughly 53,000 clones, with approximately 80% as singletons. Here the sequenced sample was CD4+ or CD8+ T cells sorted from blood, taken in a trial of the OX40 agonist ivuxolimab. The source of these receptors is an adult with an advanced solid tumor such as melanoma, head and neck, liver or kidney cancer.

V and J are TRBV10-2 and TRBJ2-2; D is undetermined. CDR1 is WSHSY, CDR2 SAAADI, per germline. The length of the CDR3 is 11 residues. Trimming removed 6 bases at V and 5 bases at J, with 4 bases between. CDR3 loop: CASRSTGELFF. The CDR3 nucleotides read TGCGCCAGCAGGTCGACCGGGGAGCTGTTTTTT.

This clone was found a few times. The chain recombines TRBV2 with TRBJ1-2, with D possibly TRBD1 on 6 matching bases. The CDR3 is 14 amino acids. The V end lost 2 bases, the J end lost 2 bases, and 9 bases lay between the germline ends. Germline CDR1 SNHLY, CDR2 FYNNEI. CDR3 loop: CASSERQANYGYTF. As DNA, the CDR3 is TGTGCCAGCAGTGAAAGACAGGCCAACTATGGCTACACCTTC. The full variable domain, its missing parts supplied by reference TRBV2 and TRBJ1-2, is EPEVTQTPSHQVTQMGQEVILRCVPISNHLYFYWYRQILGQKVEFLVSFYNNEISEKSEIFDDQFSVERPDGSNFTLKIRSTKLEDSAMYFCASSERQANYGYTFGSGTRLTVV.

The rearrangement uses TRBV4-3 and TRBJ2-2, with 7 bases aligning to TRBD1. The CDR3 length is 15 residues. The germline V gene has CDR1 LGHNA and CDR2 YSLEER. The junction had 10 bases not matched to a gene; V was cut back by 8 bases and J by 4 bases. Written as DNA, the CDR3 is TGCGCCAGCGGTCGACAGGGCTCGGGCACCGGGGAGCTGTTTTTT. Translating gives CASGRQGSGTGELFF.

The chain is built from TRBV9 and TRBJ2-5, with D perhaps matching TRBD1 or TRBD2 (6 bases each). This CDR3 comprises 13 residues. Germline lookup yields CDR1 SGDLS and CDR2 YYNGEE. V dropped 2 bases and J dropped 5 bases, with 10 bases sitting between them. CDR3 bases: TGTGCCAGCAGCGTGAGGGGGGAGGAGACCCAGTACTTC. Encoded protein: CASSVRGEETQYF.

The chain joins TRBV2 to TRBJ1-2; D uncertain. The CDR3 is made up of 11 amino acids. CDR1 SNHLY and CDR2 FYNNEI come from the germline V gene. Trimming stripped 5 bases from V and 7 bases from J, with 8 bases between. The CDR3 nucleotides read TGTGCCAGCAGTATGGAGTCTGGCTACACCTTC. It specifies CASSMESGYTF.

V usage is TRBV25-1 and J usage is TRBJ2-3; D remains unclear. The CDR3 sequence is 13 residues long. The germline V and J ends were trimmed by 4 bases and 6 bases, with 11 bases remaining between them. The germline CDR1 and CDR2 sequences are MGHDK and SYGVNS. The CDR3 sequence: CASSADSRDTQYF. For the CDR3, the DNA is TGTGCCAGCAGTGCGGATTCGAGGGATACGCAGTATTTT.

The chain carries TRBV11-2 and TRBJ2-1; 10 bases align to TRBD2. The CDR3 contains 16 residues. Trimming took 0 bases from V and 4 from J; bases not matched to a gene: 3. Germline CDR1 and CDR2: SGHAT and FQNNGV. CDR3 DNA: TGTGCCAGCAGCTTAGACATACTAGCGGGATACAATGAGCAGTTCTTC. This translates into CASSLDILAGYNEQFF.

This clone was observed a single time. The V call is TRBV5-1, the J call TRBJ2-5, with 9 positions matching TRBD2. V dropped 4 bases and J dropped 5; count of bases not matched to a gene: 9. Germline assignment: CDR1 SGHRS and CDR2 YFSETQ. The CDR3 covers 15 residues. The CDR3 spells CASSDGTSPGETQYF. The CDR3 coding sequence is TGCGCCAGCAGCGACGGGACTAGCCCGGGGGAGACCCAGTACTTC.

This clone was observed a few times. This rearrangement joins TRBV7-7 to TRBJ2-2; D remains ambiguous. The CDR3 sequence is 13 residues long. Trimming took 8 bases from V and 3 from J, leaving 10 bases between them. CDR1 and CDR2 from the germline V gene are SSHAT and FNYEAQ (reference sequence). CDR3 sequence: CASGVTDTGELFF. The CDR3 region has the DNA TGTGCCAGCGGCGTAACGGACACCGGGGAGCTGTTTTTT. The variable domain in full, with the rest retrieved from reference TRBV7-7 and TRBJ2-2, is GAGVSQSPRYKVTKRGQDVTLRCDPISSHATLYWYQQALGQGPEFLTYFNYEAQPDKSGLPSDRFSAERPEGSISTLTIQRTEQRDSAMYRCASGVTDTGELFFGEGSRLTVL.

The gene calls are TRBV6-5 and TRBJ1-5; no definite D call. The CDR3 has 15 residues. CDR1 MNHEY and CDR2 SVGAGI come from the germline V gene. The V end was cut by 6 bases, the J end by 0 bases, with 12 bases between. This chain's CDR3 is CASSPREYSNQPQHF. As DNA, the CDR3 is TGTGCCAGCAGCCCGAGAGAATATAGCAATCAGCCCCAGCATTTT.

The chain uses TRBV19 and TRBJ2-6; D unresolved. CDR3 length equals 16 residues. Per germline, CDR1 LNHDA and CDR2 SQIVND (reference sequence). The ends were cut back, 3 bases at V and 0 bases at J, with 9 bases in the middle. The CDR3 DNA is TGTGCCAGTAGTATGGCGGCCAGCTCTGGGGCCAACGTCCTGACTTTC. It specifies CASSMAASSGANVLTF.

This chain uses TRBV19 with TRBJ1-1; TRBD1 might be the D (6 bases). The CDR3 has 13 amino acids. CDR1 is LNHDA and CDR2 is SQIVND in the germline V gene (reference sequence). V was shortened by 6 bases and J by 6 bases, with 14 bases between the two germline ends. Here the CDR3 reads CASREGGMPEAFF. CDR3 sequence (DNA): TGTGCCAGTAGAGAAGGGGGTATGCCTGAAGCTTTCTTT. The full variable domain, with the rest looked up from reference TRBV19 and TRBJ1-1, is DGGITQSPKYLFRKEGQNVTLSCEQNLNHDAMYWYRQDPGQGLRLIYYSQIVNDFQKGDIAEGYSVSREKKESFPLTVTSAQKNPTAFYLCASREGGMPEAFFGQGTRLTVV.

The rearrangement uses TRBV2 and TRBJ2-2; D is unresolved. The CDR3 loop spans 14 amino acids. In germline, CDR1 is SNHLY, CDR2 FYNNEI. The ends were cut back, 7 bases at V and 4 bases at J, with 13 bases in the middle. The chain's CDR3 is CASKKSGSTGELFF. In nucleotides, the CDR3 is TGTGCCAGCAAGAAATCGGGTTCCACCGGGGAGCTGTTTTTT.

In this sample, this clone turned up a few times. The chain joins TRBV7-2 to TRBJ1-6; 8 nucleotides line up with TRBD1. Trimming removed 4 bases from V and 10 bases from J; junction bases left unmatched: 9. This CDR3 spans 15 amino acids. CDR1 is SGHTA, CDR2 FQGNSA, per germline. This CDR3 is CASSSRGLGESPLHF. The CDR3 nucleotides read TGTGCCAGCAGCTCCAGGGGGCTGGGAGAGTCACCCCTCCACTTT.

The genes are TRBV7-2 and TRBJ2-4; the D is unclear. The V gene lost 4 bases and the J gene lost 9 bases, with 10 bases spanning the gap. This CDR3 has 12 residues. Germline assignment: CDR1 SGHTA and CDR2 FQGNSA. CDR3 nucleotides: TGTGCCAGCAGCTCCCCTAAGTCCATTCAGTACTTC. Translation gives CASSSPKSIQYF.

V gene TRBV19 combines with J gene TRBJ2-3; either TRBD1 or TRBD2 may supply D (5 bases each). V dropped 4 bases and J dropped 1 base, with 9 bases sitting between them. The CDR3 contains 14 residues. Germline assignment: CDR1 LNHDA and CDR2 SQIVND (reference sequence). CDR3 amino acids: CASSKGRGTDTQYF. CDR3 DNA sequence: TGTGCCAGTAGTAAGGGGAGAGGCACAGATACGCAGTATTTT.

This chain links TRBV27 with TRBJ1-2; D may be TRBD1 (6 bases). The V end lost 4 bases, the J end lost 3 bases, and 12 bases lay between the germline ends. From germline, CDR1 is MNHEY and CDR2 SMNVEV (reference sequence). The CDR3 loop spans 14 amino acids. The CDR3 region is CASSWGLGDYGYTF. CDR3 coding DNA: TGTGCCAGCAGTTGGGGGCTGGGGGACTATGGCTACACCTTC.

The chain carries TRBV6-5 and TRBJ1-2; 9 bases line up with TRBD1. Germline CDR1 MNHEY, CDR2 SVGAGI. This CDR3 is built from 13 residues. The J segment lost 4 bases and the V segment lost 6 bases, leaving 3 bases of the junction unmatched. CDR3 sequence (DNA): TGTGCCAGCAGCCGGGACAGGGTCTATGGCTACACCTTC. Its protein is CASSRDRVYGYTF.

The chain is built from TRBV28 and TRBJ2-4, with a possible D match to TRBD2 (5 bases). The V and J ends lost 1 base and 0 bases respectively, with 10 bases between them. The CDR3 covers 16 residues. CDR1 is MDHEN, CDR2 SYDVKM, per germline. Here the CDR3 DNA reads TGTGCCAGCAGTTTATTTCCCGGAGGAGCCAAAAACATTCAGTACTTC. It encodes CASSLFPGGAKNIQYF.

This chain uses TRBV19 with TRBJ1-2, with 7 bases matching TRBD1. V lost 6 bases to trimming and J lost 4 bases; unmatched junction nucleotides: 5. This CDR3 comprises 13 residues. Germline CDR1 LNHDA, CDR2 SQIVND (reference sequence). CDR3 sequence reads: CASRRDSGYGYTF. In DNA, the CDR3 is TGTGCCAGTAGGAGGGACAGCGGCTATGGCTACACCTTC.

This chain joins TRBV6-6 and TRBJ2-7; TRBD2 agrees at 8 bases. The V gene's germline CDR1 is MNHNY and CDR2 SVGAGI (reference sequence). This CDR3 has 15 residues. V shed 2 bases and J 0 bases; nucleotides not matched to a gene: 3. CDR3 coding DNA: TGTGCCAGCAGTTACACTAGCGGCCTCTCCTACGAGCAGTACTTC. This translates into CASSYTSGLSYEQYF.

The sample holds one count of this clone. The gene calls are TRBV28 and TRBJ2-2; TRBD2 matches at 10 bases. Germline V gene sequence: CDR1 MDHEN, CDR2 SYDVKM. The CDR3 is made up of 15 amino acids. V lost 5 bases and J lost 3; bases outside the gene matches: 3. As DNA, the CDR3 is TGTGCCAGCAGTGCAAGCGGGGGGGACACCGGGGAGCTGTTTTTT. Encoded protein: CASSASGGDTGELFF.

This chain uses TRBV21-1 with TRBJ1-2. TRBV21-1 is deemed a pseudogene. The CDR3 contains 14 residues. For the CDR3, the DNA is TGTGCCAGCAGCAAAGGAGAGATTAACTATGGCTACACCTTC. This codes for CASSKGEINYGYTF.

This clone was counted a single time. The J gene is TRBJ1-1, the V gene TRBV29-1; D might be TRBD1 (6 bases). CDR3 length: 13 residues. The V end was cut by 3 bases, the J end by 5 bases, with 13 bases between. Per germline, CDR1 SQVTM and CDR2 ANQGSEA. CDR3 sequence: CSVEGARSTEAFF. CDR3 DNA: TGCAGCGTTGAGGGGGCTCGGAGTACTGAAGCTTTCTTT.

The chain is built from TRBV6-5 and TRBJ1-3; no clear D gene. The CDR3 covers 13 residues. Trimming took 2 bases from V and 0 from J, leaving 2 bases between them. Germline-derived CDR1 and CDR2 are MNHEY and SVGAGI. Here the CDR3 reads CASSYTSGNTIYF. The CDR3 DNA sequence: TGTGCCAGCAGTTACACCTCTGGAAACACCATATATTTT.

The chain joins TRBV28 to TRBJ2-3, with TRBD1 as a possible D gene (7 bases). The V end was cut by 7 bases, the J end by 5 bases, with 13 bases between. This CDR3 contains 13 residues. Germline V CDR1 and CDR2: MDHEN, SYDVKM. The DNA for the CDR3 is TGTGCCAGCAAGGCAGGGGGGAAAGATACGCAGTATTTT. As protein: CASKAGGKDTQYF.

A single count supports this clone. The chain has TRBV5-1 and TRBJ2-2; 11 bases line up with TRBD1. V lost 4 bases to trimming and J lost 6 bases; unmatched junction nucleotides: 5. CDR3 size: 15 residues. Germline CDR1 and CDR2: SGHRS and YFSETQ. Here the CDR3 DNA reads TGCGCCAGCAGCCTAACGGGACAGGGGGCCGGGGAGCTGTTTTTT. It is translated as CASSLTGQGAGELFF.

The genes are TRBV7-2 and TRBJ1-2; weak D call: TRBD1 (6 bases). V was clipped by 3 bases and J by 7 bases, with 12 bases between them. The CDR3 runs to 13 residues. CDR1 is SGHTA, CDR2 FQGNSA, per germline. CDR3: CASSFHRETGYTF. The CDR3 nucleotides read TGTGCCAGCAGCTTTCACAGGGAAACTGGCTACACCTTC.

The chain links TRBV5-4 to TRBJ2-2; D is possibly TRBD1 or TRBD2 (5 bases each). Germline assignment: CDR1 SGHNT and CDR2 YYREEE (reference sequence). Trimming removed 4 bases at V and 4 bases at J, with 14 bases between. The CDR3 loop spans 15 amino acids. CDR3 in DNA: TGTGCCAGCAGCCTCTTACGGGACGTCACCGGGGAGCTGTTTTTT. Protein product: CASSLLRDVTGELFF.